This TCR beta chain was documented in a study of blood T cell repertoires in COVID-19. Here immunoSEQ multiplex PCR was the method, and the copy in TCRdb shows in-frame clones only, minus some. The sample records 100,000 to 150,000 clones, about four fifths being singletons. Germline V gives CDR1 MNHEY, CDR2 SVGAGI. CDR3 size: 13 residues. V was cut by 6 bases and J by 0 bases, with 5 bases left in between. The sample was peripheral blood. V gene TRBV6-5 combines with J gene TRBJ1-4; D is uncertain. The receptor's source is a man between 60 and 70 years old with acute or convalescent COVID-19. The CDR3 protein is CASRFSTNEKLFF. Written as DNA, the CDR3 is TGTGCCAGCAGGTTCTCAACTAATGAAAAACTGTTTTTT.